Listed below are T cell receptor beta chains from one sample, sequenced in a study of OX40 agonist ivuxolimab in advanced cancers. The method was immunoSEQ multiplex PCR; TCRdb's version includes in-frame clones alone and lacks a portion of them. Counted here are 99,000 or so clones, 85% to 95% occurring once; the ten biggest clones make up around 0.28%. The sample here was CD4+ or CD8+ T cells sorted from blood, taken in a trial of the OX40 agonist ivuxolimab. These receptors were obtained from an adult with an advanced solid tumor such as melanoma, head and neck, liver or kidney cancer. The CDR3 runs from the conserved cysteine through the conserved F or W. D genes are given only for firm matches. Size is stated for part of the rows, as once, few or many counts, or as a class when the clone is expanded.

v_call	d_call	clone_size	j_call	cdr3_nt	cdr3_aa
TRBV30	NA	NA	TRBJ1-1	TGTGCCTGGACCGATCGCAAGGCAGGGAACACTGAAGCTTTCTTT	CAWTDRKAGNTEAFF
TRBV30	NA	NA	TRBJ2-1	TGTGCCTGGAGTGATATGTCGGGAGCTAAGAATGAGCAGTTCTTC	CAWSDMSGAKNEQFF
TRBV2	NA	NA	TRBJ1-1	TGTGCCAGCAAGACATATAATGGGGACACTGAAGCTTTCTTT	CASKTYNGDTEAFF
TRBV2	TRBD1	NA	TRBJ1-5	TGTGCCAGCACTCAAGACAGGGGCCCTTCGCCCCAGCATTTT	CASTQDRGPSPQHF
TRBV9	NA	NA	TRBJ1-5	TGTGCCACTGACTTCGGCAATCAGCCCCAGCATTTT	CATDFGNQPQHF
TRBV6-6	TRBD1	NA	TRBJ2-5	TGTGCCAGCAGCTCACAGGGGGAAAGGGAGACCCAGTACTTC	CASSSQGERETQYF
TRBV5-1	NA	NA	TRBJ1-1	TGCGCCAGCAGCTGGGACGTGATGAACACTGAAGCTTTCTTT	CASSWDVMNTEAFF
TRBV10-3	NA	NA	TRBJ1-3	TGTGCCACAAACGAGATGGGGACTGGAAACACCATATATTTT	CATNEMGTGNTIYF
TRBV2	TRBD1	NA	TRBJ1-1	TGTGCCGGAACCGGGACAGAAGGCACTGAAGCTTTCTTT	CAGTGTEGTEAFF
TRBV29-1	NA	NA	TRBJ2-1	TGCAGCGTTCGGTATCAGTATCAGCGAGGCCGTACACTCAATGAGCAGTTCTTC	CSVRYQYQRGRTLNEQFF
TRBV29-1	NA	NA	TRBJ2-6	TGCAGCGTTGGGTCCGGGGCCAACGTCCTGACTTTC	CSVGSGANVLTF
TRBV6-1	TRBD1	NA	TRBJ1-6	TGTGCCAGCAGTGAGACAGGGCTTTCACCCCTCCACTTT	CASSETGLSPLHF
TRBV28	TRBD1	NA	TRBJ1-6	TGTGCCAGCAGTCCATCCCCGGGGACAGGGAATTCACCCCTCCACTTT	CASSPSPGTGNSPLHF
TRBV27	NA	once	TRBJ2-1	TGTGCCAGCGGGAGGGGGGCTAATGAGCAGTTCTTC	CASGRGANEQFF
TRBV28	NA	NA	TRBJ1-2	TGTGCCAGCGCCAATGCGGGATTTGACTATGGCTACACCTTC	CASANAGFDYGYTF
TRBV30	TRBD1	NA	TRBJ1-4	TGTGCCTTCAATACAGGGGTTAATGAAAAACTGTTTTTT	CAFNTGVNEKLFF
TRBV19	NA	NA	TRBJ2-7	TGTGCCAGTAGTGCCCCCTATAACGAGCAGTACTTC	CASSAPYNEQYF
TRBV7-2	NA	NA	TRBJ2-5	TGTGCCAGCAGCTTAGCGGGGTACCAAGAGACCCAGTACTTC	CASSLAGYQETQYF